One sample yielded the 21 T cell receptor beta chains listed below, sequenced in a study of naive and memory T cell subsets. Two oligonucleotides, mixed equimolar, formed the beta constant-region primer covering TRBC1 and TRBC2. The ligated cDNA underwent four PCR rounds using SP2 and nested alpha and beta constant-region primers. TCRdb processed the UMI-ligation and nested PCR reads anew with MiXCR; each CDR3 protein has one entry. The repertoire holds 8,000 or so distinct CDR3 sequences, with less than 35% as singletons. Sequencing was performed on CD8+ TEMRA cells from blood. Regarding subset: effector memory re-expressing CD45RA, CD45RA+ CD27-. The origin of the receptors is a human donor in good health.

In regard to this clonotype: The junction departs from the called germline gene at one end, perhaps through a read error. The chain recombines TRBV15 with TRBJ2-1; TRBD1 is a possible D gene (7 bases). CDR3 length: 17 amino acids. Germline V CDR1 and CDR2: LNHNV, YYDKDF (reference sequence). The CDR3 DNA is TGTGCCACCAGCAGAGATCATTTCGGAGGGGGCTACAATGAGCATTTCTTC. This translates into CATSRDHFGGGYNEHFF.

This clonotype qualifies as medium-sized. V usage is TRBV2 and J usage is TRBJ2-7; TRBD1 is a possible D gene (6 bases). The germline CDR1 and CDR2 sequences are SNHLY and FYNNEI. The CDR3 is 15 residues long. V was cut by 4 bases and J by 6 bases, with 19 bases left in between. The CDR3 coding sequence is TGTGCCAGCAGTGCCCGGACGGACGAAGGGGGCGAGCAGTACTTC. This codes for CASSARTDEGGEQYF.

The chain is built from TRBV20-1 and TRBJ1-1, with D maybe TRBD1 (5 bases). CDR1 is DFQATT and CDR2 is SNEGSKA in the germline V gene (reference sequence). CDR3 length equals 15 residues. Between the trimmed V and J ends, which lost 5 bases and 6 bases, there was a span of 22 bases. The CDR3 loop is CSAQGTGQVRAEAFF. The CDR3 region has the DNA TGCAGTGCTCAAGGTACAGGTCAGGTGAGGGCTGAAGCTTTCTTT.

The chain employs TRBV12-3 or TRBV12-4 and TRBJ1-4; weak D call: TRBD1 (6 bases). V lost 4 bases and J lost 0, with 18 bases in between. CDR3 length: 18 residues. CDR3 sequence reads: CASSSSTGILTTNEKLFF. Written as DNA, the CDR3 is TGTGCCAGCAGTTCATCTACAGGGATCCTCACAACTAATGAAAAACTGTTTTTT.

This clonotype was detected once. CDR3 protein: CASSGGAWVGETQYF. DNA for the CDR3: TGTGCCAGCAGCGGCGGGGCTTGGGTGGGGGAGACCCAGTACTTC. V is TRBV5-6 and J is TRBJ2-5; perhaps TRBD2 as D (6 bases). Germline CDR1 is SGHDT and CDR2 is YYEEEE. This CDR3 has 15 amino acids. V was pared by 4 bases and J by 5 bases, with 18 bases between.

This clonotype was seen a handful of times. This chain joins TRBV14 and TRBJ2-1, with D perhaps TRBD2 (6 bases). Trimming removed 3 bases at V and 0 bases at J, with 12 bases between. This CDR3 comprises 16 residues. Germline values: CDR1 SGHDN, CDR2 FVKESK. The CDR3 sequence is CASSHDASDSYNEQFF. CDR3 coding DNA: TGTGCCAGCAGCCATGACGCTAGCGACTCCTACAATGAGCAGTTCTTC.

Sample share makes this clonotype large. The chain links TRBV28 to TRBJ2-5, with D possibly being TRBD2 (5 bases). Deletions cut 9 bases from V and 4 bases from J, with 18 bases between. The length of the CDR3 is 14 residues. The germline gives CDR1 MDHEN, CDR2 SYDVKM. The CDR3 here is CASQGPGEGETQYF. The CDR3 DNA reads as TGTGCCAGTCAAGGCCCCGGGGAAGGAGAGACCCAGTACTTC.

By share of the sample, this clonotype is medium-sized. This chain uses TRBV20-1 with TRBJ1-5; D ambiguous. The CDR3 consists of 15 residues. V was trimmed by 3 bases and J by 1 base, leaving 13 bases between them. Germline V gene data show CDR1 as DFQATT and CDR2 as SNEGSKA (reference sequence). CDR3 DNA: TGCAGTGCTAGTGTCGGGCGCTGGAGCAATCAGCCCCAGCATTTT. It codes for CSASVGRWSNQPQHF.

This clonotype occurred many times. The genes are TRBV12-3 or TRBV12-4 and TRBJ2-7; D is unresolved. V was trimmed by 3 bases and J by 0 bases, leaving 6 bases between them. The CDR3 sequence is 13 residues long. DNA for the CDR3: TGTGCCAGCAGTTTTTCCCTCTCCTACGAGCAGTACTTC. This encodes CASSFSLSYEQYF.

The chain links TRBV5-5 to TRBJ1-3; D is perhaps TRBD1 (5 bases). This CDR3 is built from 15 residues. Deletions cut 0 bases from V and 2 bases from J, with 9 bases between. Looked up from germline, CDR1 is SGHKS and CDR2 is YYEKEE (reference sequence). The CDR3 reads CASSLDLGAGNTIYF. CDR3 DNA: TGTGCCAGCAGCTTGGATCTAGGGGCTGGAAACACCATATATTTT.

This clonotype ranks as medium-sized. The V and J genes are TRBV28 and TRBJ1-6; unclear D gene. Germline assignment: CDR1 MDHEN and CDR2 SYDVKM. The V end was cut by 2 bases, the J end by 0 bases, with 5 bases between. The CDR3 is 15 amino acids. The CDR3 loop is CASSLGSSYNSPLHF. CDR3 coding DNA: TGTGCCAGCAGTTTAGGGAGCTCCTATAATTCACCCCTCCACTTT.

This clonotype has a handful of counts. The gene calls are TRBV19 and TRBJ2-1; TRBD1 matches at 7 bases. V dropped 9 bases and J dropped 8; count of bases not matched to a gene: 10. The germline V gene encodes CDR1 LNHDA and CDR2 SQIVND (reference sequence). The CDR3 spans 13 residues. The CDR3 here is CASGQVTSDEQFF. In DNA, the CDR3 is TGTGCCAGCGGACAGGTAACTTCGGATGAGCAGTTCTTC.

Comment on this clonotype: As the CDR3 is not closed by the conserved phenylalanine or tryptophan, this likely results from a read error. The chain uses TRBV19 and TRBJ2-1; D gene ambiguous. The CDR3 runs to 15 residues. Looked up from germline, CDR1 is LNHDA and CDR2 is SQIVND (reference sequence). The V and J ends lost 3 bases and 5 bases respectively, with 14 bases between them. The CDR3 region is CASSIFPSSNNEQFL. The DNA for the CDR3 is TGTGCCAGTAGTATCTTCCCTAGTTCGAACAATGAGCAGTTCCTC.

This clonotype has just a few counts. The chain links TRBV20-1 to TRBJ2-1, with 8 bases identical to TRBD1. Unmatched junction bases numbered 8, after V lost 6 bases and J lost 4 bases. The CDR3 loop spans 14 amino acids. CDR1 DFQATT and CDR2 SNEGSKA come from the germline V gene (reference sequence). In DNA, the CDR3 is TGCAGTGCCGCCGTACAGGGGGGTTACAATGAGCAGTTCTTC. It encodes CSAAVQGGYNEQFF.

This sequence joins TRBV18 and TRBJ1-5; 10 nucleotides agree with TRBD1. There are 15 residues in the CDR3. Germline CDR1 and CDR2: KGHSH and LQKENI. V gave up 5 bases and J gave up 5 bases; unmatched junction bases: 6. CDR3 in DNA: TGTGCCAGCTCAGTCGGACAGGGGGAACATCAGCCCCAGCATTTT. This codes for CASSVGQGEHQPQHF. The full variable domain, rest sourced from reference TRBV18 and TRBJ1-5, is NAGVMQNPRHLVRRRGQEARLRCSPMKGHSHVYWYRQLPEEGLKFMVYLQKENIIDESGMPKERFSAEFPKEGPSILRIQQVVRGDSAAYFCASSVGQGEHQPQHFGDGTRLSIL.

There are a few counts of this clonotype. The genes are TRBV11-2 and TRBJ2-1; 11 bases map to TRBD2. J was trimmed by 4 bases and V by 1 base; bases with no gene match: 12. The length of the CDR3 is 19 residues. Germline-derived CDR1 and CDR2 are SGHAT and FQNNGV. CDR3 sequence reads: CASSLGVLAGGWGYNEQFF. Here the CDR3 DNA reads TGTGCCAGCAGCTTAGGTGTTCTAGCGGGAGGTTGGGGTTACAATGAGCAGTTCTTC.

There are a few counts of this clonotype. This chain joins TRBV27 and TRBJ2-7; 8 bases fit TRBD1. Germline CDR1 and CDR2: MNHEY and SMNVEV (reference sequence). This CDR3 is built from 14 residues. The ends lost 2 bases at V and 2 bases at J; junction bases unmatched: 2. CDR3 in DNA: TGTGCCAGCAGTTTAGGACAGGGAACCTACGAGCAGTACTTC. It is translated as CASSLGQGTYEQYF.

The rearrangement uses TRBV13 and TRBJ2-3; D not resolved. The V end was cut by 5 bases, the J end by 4 bases, with 7 bases between. Germline V lookup: CDR1 PRHDT, CDR2 FYEKMQ (reference sequence). This CDR3 has 12 amino acids. CDR3 residues: CASSPGSDTQYF. DNA of the CDR3: TGTGCCAGCAGCCCGGGCTCAGATACGCAGTATTTT.

This clonotype was observed a few times. The chain couples TRBV14 to TRBJ2-7, with 8 bases matching TRBD1. V dropped 4 bases and J dropped 6; count of bases not matched to a gene: 8. Germline V gene lookup returns CDR1 SGHDN and CDR2 FVKESK. The CDR3 runs 14 residues. The CDR3 region has the DNA TGTGCCAGCAGCCCACCGGGACAGGTCTTCGAGCAGTACTTC. It encodes CASSPPGQVFEQYF.

This clonotype has a handful of counts. The chain recombines TRBV25-1 with TRBJ2-2; 8 bases are shared with TRBD1. Germline loops: CDR1 MGHDK, CDR2 SYGVNS. V was clipped by 7 bases and J by 6 bases; unmatched bases: 10. The CDR3 is made up of 15 amino acids. The CDR3 DNA reads TGTGCCAGCACACTGGGACAGGCTGCAGCCGGGGAGCTGTTTTTT. It codes for CASTLGQAAAGELFF.

The chain joins TRBV4-1 to TRBJ2-3, with 8 bases lining up with TRBD1. The CDR3 consists of 14 residues. The junction had 5 bases not matched to a gene; V was cut back by 4 bases and J by 5 bases. Per germline, CDR1 MGHRA and CDR2 YSYEKL. In DNA form, the CDR3 reads TGCGCCAGCAGCCCGGACAGGGCGGAAGATACGCAGTATTTT. Translation gives CASSPDRAEDTQYF.